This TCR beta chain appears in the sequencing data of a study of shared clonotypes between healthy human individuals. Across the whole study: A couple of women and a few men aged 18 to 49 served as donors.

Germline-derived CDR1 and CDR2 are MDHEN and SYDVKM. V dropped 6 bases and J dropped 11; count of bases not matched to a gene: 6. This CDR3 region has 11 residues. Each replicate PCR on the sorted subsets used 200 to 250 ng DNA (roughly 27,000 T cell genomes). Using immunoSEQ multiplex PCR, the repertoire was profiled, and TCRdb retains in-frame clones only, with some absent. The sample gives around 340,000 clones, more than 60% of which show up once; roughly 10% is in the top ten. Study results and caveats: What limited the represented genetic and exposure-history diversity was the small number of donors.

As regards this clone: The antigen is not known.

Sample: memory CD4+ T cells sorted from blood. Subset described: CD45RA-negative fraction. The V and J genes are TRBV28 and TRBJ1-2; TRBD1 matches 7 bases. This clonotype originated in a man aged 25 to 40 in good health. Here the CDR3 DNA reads TGTGCCAGCAGACAACAGGGGATTTACACCTTC. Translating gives CASRQQGIYTF.